The T cell receptor beta chain under discussion was sequenced for a study of cytomegalovirus exposure and HLA in healthy donors. Study context: Within an early data release were about 85 million unique TCRs drawn from HLA-typed donors. General study findings and limits: Researchers reported that a few CMV-associated chains were confirmed in vitro as CMV antigen-specific. Rarity characterized most TCR sequences, yet some public TCRs appeared in many donors. Presence/absence analyses rested on an assumption that sequencing depth was roughly uniform across donors.

Researchers ran the PCR with 60 Vbeta and 13 Jbeta primers. The repertoire was sequenced with immunoSEQ multiplex PCR; TCRdb's copy has only in-frame clones and lacks some. The sample carries 75,000 to 95,000 clones, about 62% recorded once. This CDR3 has 16 residues. Germline values: CDR1 SEHNR, CDR2 FQNEAQ (reference sequence). On this clone: The antigen remains unidentified. One end of the junction is discordant with germline, which a read error may explain.

The clonotype comes from a young man in good health and CMV-seronegative. The source material was PBMCs. The chain recombines TRBV7-9 with TRBJ2-5; 9 bases agree with TRBD2. The CDR3 is CSSSLSGGRAGETQYF. CDR3 sequence (DNA): TGTTCCAGCAGCTTAAGCGGCGGGAGGGCCGGAGAGACCCAGTACTTC.